This T cell receptor beta chain was recovered during a study of human T cells and chemical hapten exposure. The CDR3 consists of 14 residues. Trimming left V 6 bases short and J 5 bases short, with 13 bases between. Methods used by the authors: Samples held a median of around 92,000 TCRs, range about 20,000–690,600. Each CDR3 protein is one row after TCRdb ran MiXCR on the RACE reads. These V and J calls are TCRdb output, not the study's own analysis. The sample includes about 260,000 distinct CDR3 sequences, 8.6% of them seen just once. This clonotype was counted a few times. Time point defined: pre-sensitization, week 0. Treatment here: therapeutic diphenylcyclopropenone sensitization with weekly scalp DPC.

V and J are TRBV12-3 or TRBV12-4 and TRBJ1-4; no clear D gene. This clonotype originated in a woman aged 35 to 49 with alopecia areata. Some clones in this sample may be carry-over from other donors' samples. Sample: whole blood, taken in connection with sensitization to the hapten diphenylcyclopropenone (DPC). The CDR3 region has the DNA TGTGCCAGCAGCCAGCAGAATAGGAATGAAAAACTGTTTTTT. It is translated as CASSQQNRNEKLFF.